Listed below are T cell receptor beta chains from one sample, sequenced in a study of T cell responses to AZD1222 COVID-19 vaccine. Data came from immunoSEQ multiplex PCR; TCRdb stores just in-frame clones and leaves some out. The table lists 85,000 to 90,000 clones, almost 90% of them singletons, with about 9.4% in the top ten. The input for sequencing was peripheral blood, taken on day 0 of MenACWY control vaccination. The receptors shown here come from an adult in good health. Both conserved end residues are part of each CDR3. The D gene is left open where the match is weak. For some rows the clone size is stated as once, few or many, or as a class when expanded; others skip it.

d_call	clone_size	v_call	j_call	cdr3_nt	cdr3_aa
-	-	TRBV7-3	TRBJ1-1	TGTGCCAGCAGCCCCGGGACGAATATGAACACTGAAGCTTTCTTT	CASSPGTNMNTEAFF
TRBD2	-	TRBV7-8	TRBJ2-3	TGTGCCAGCAGCGTTGGGGTAGCGGGGATAGATACGCAGTATTTT	CASSVGVAGIDTQYF
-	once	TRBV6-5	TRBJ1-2	TGTGCCAGCAGTCAGGGCCGGGGAGCTAACTATGGCTACACCTTC	CASSQGRGANYGYTF
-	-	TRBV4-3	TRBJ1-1	TGCGCCAGCAGCCAAGATCCAGGGACCACTGAAGCTTTCTTT	CASSQDPGTTEAFF
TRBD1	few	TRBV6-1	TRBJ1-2	TGTGCCAGCAGTGATTATTGGGACAGATCATCGCTCTGGGACTATGGCTACACCTTC	CASSDYWDRSSLWDYGYTF
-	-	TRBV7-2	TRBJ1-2	TGTGCCAGCAGCCCCAAGGAGGGGTGGAACTATGGCTACACCTTC	CASSPKEGWNYGYTF
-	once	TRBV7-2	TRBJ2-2	TGTGCCAGCAGCTTAGTTGCCTTCCGCAGGGAGAACACCGGGGAGCTGTTTTTT	CASSLVAFRRENTGELFF
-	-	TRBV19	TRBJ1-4	TGTGCCAGTAGTATCCTTAATGGGGGCAGATCAACTAATGAAAAACTGTTTTTT	CASSILNGGRSTNEKLFF
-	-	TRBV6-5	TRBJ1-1	TGTGCCAGCAGACCCCGGGAGTCGAACACTGAAGCTTTCTTT	CASRPRESNTEAFF
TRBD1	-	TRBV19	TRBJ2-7	TGTGCCAGTAGTATCGACAGGGAAAACGAGCAGTACTTC	CASSIDRENEQYF
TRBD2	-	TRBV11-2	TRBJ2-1	TGTGCCAGCAGTCTTAGCGGGGGGGACTACAATGAGCAGTTCTTC	CASSLSGGDYNEQFF
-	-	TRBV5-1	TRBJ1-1	TGCGCCAGCAGCCTCGACATTAACACTGAAGCTTTCTTT	CASSLDINTEAFF
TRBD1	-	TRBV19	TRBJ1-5	TGTGCCAGTAGCTTCACAGGGGTCTATAGCAATCAGCCCCAGCATTTT	CASSFTGVYSNQPQHF
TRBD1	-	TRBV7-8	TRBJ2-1	TGTGCCAGCAGCCAGATACAGGGGAACGGGTTCTTC	CASSQIQGNGFF
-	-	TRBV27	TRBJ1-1	TGTGCCAGCAGTTGGAGGGCTAACACTGAAGCTTTCTTT	CASSWRANTEAFF
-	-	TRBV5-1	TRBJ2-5	TGCGCCAGCAGCGTCGGGCGCCGATATTCCCAAGAGACCCAGTACTTC	CASSVGRRYSQETQYF
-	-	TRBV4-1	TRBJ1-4	TGCGCCAGCAGCCAACAAGAGGCCCCGGGGGAAAAACTGTTTTTT	CASSQQEAPGEKLFF
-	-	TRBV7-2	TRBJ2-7	TGTGCCAGCAGCTTAGGAAATTACAACTACGAGCAGTACTTC	CASSLGNYNYEQYF
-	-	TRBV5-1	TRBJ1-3	TGCGCCAGCAGCTTGCCGTCGGAGGCTGGAAACACCATATATTTT	CASSLPSEAGNTIYF
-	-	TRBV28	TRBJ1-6	TGTGCCAGCAGTCCCCCCCCACAAGGGGCGAGGTCACCCCTCCACTTT	CASSPPPQGARSPLHF
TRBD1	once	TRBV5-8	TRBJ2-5	TGTGCCAGCAGCCGGAGGGACAGGGATCAAGAGACCCAGTACTTC	CASSRRDRDQETQYF
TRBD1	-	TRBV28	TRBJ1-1	TGTGCCAGCAGTTCACAGGGGGGTGGGGTCACTGAAGCTTTCTTT	CASSSQGGGVTEAFF
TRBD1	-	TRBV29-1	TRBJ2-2	TGCAGCGTTCGGGACAGTAACACCGGGGAGCTGTTTTTT	CSVRDSNTGELFF
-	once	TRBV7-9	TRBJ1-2	TGTGCCAGCAGCTCAACCACAGCGGCTAACTATGGCTACACCTTC	CASSSTTAANYGYTF
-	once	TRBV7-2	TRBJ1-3	TGTGCCAGCAGCAGAGCGGACAGTTTGCGGGGAAACACCATATATTTT	CASSRADSLRGNTIYF
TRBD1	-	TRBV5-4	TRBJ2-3	TGTGCCAGCAGCTCAGGACAGGGGGGTTCTGGTTTAGGTACGCAGTATTTT	CASSSGQGGSGLGTQYF
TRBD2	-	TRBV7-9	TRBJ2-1	TGTGCCAGCAGCTCCCCCGGAGGTAGCGGGGGATACAATGAGCAGTTCTTC	CASSSPGGSGGYNEQFF
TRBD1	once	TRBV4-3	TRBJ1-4	TGCGCCAGCAGCCGAACAGGGGGCGGCCGTGAAAAACTGTTTTTT	CASSRTGGGREKLFF
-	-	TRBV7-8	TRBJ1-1	TGTGCCAGCAGCTTAGTGACAGGGAACACTGAAGCTTTCTTT	CASSLVTGNTEAFF
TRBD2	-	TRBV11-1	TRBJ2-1	TGTGCCAGCAGCTTAGCAGGCGGGGGCTACAATGAGCAGTTCTTC	CASSLAGGGYNEQFF
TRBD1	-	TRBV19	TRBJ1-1	TGTGCCACTAGTAGTCGGCAGGGGGGTTCCATGAACACTGAAGCTTTCTTT	CATSSRQGGSMNTEAFF
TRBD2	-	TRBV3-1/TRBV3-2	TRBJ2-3	TGTGCCAGCAGCGAAGCGGGGTCTAGCACAGATACGCAGTATTTT	CASSEAGSSTDTQYF
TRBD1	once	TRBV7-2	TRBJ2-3	TGTGCCAGCAGCTTAGCCAGGGGGACAGATACGCAGTATTTT	CASSLARGTDTQYF
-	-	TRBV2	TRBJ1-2	TGTGCCAGCAGTGAACGGACTGGCCACTATGGCTACACCTTC	CASSERTGHYGYTF
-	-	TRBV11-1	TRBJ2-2	TGTGCCAGCAGCCCCCTAGTCAATGGGGGGGAGCTGTTTTTT	CASSPLVNGGELFF
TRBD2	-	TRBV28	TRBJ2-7	TGTGCCAGCAGTACCGCGGGGGGGTTCTCCTACGAGCAGTACTTC	CASSTAGGFSYEQYF
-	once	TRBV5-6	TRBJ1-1	TGTGCCAGCAGCTCCGGCCGAGATGAAGCTTTCTTT	CASSSGRDEAFF
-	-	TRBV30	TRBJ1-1	TGTGCCTGGAGACAGTCAGGTGAAGCTTTCTTT	CAWRQSGEAFF
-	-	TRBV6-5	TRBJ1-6	TGTGCCAGCGCCCGACAGTTGAATTCACCCCTCCACTTT	CASARQLNSPLHF
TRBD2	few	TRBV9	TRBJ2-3	TGTGCCAGCAGCGTAGAGAGCGGGGGGCCGGTGGATACGCAGTATTTT	CASSVESGGPVDTQYF
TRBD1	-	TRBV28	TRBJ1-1	TGTGCCAGCAGTTTAAACATGGGACAGGGGGAAGCTTTCTTT	CASSLNMGQGEAFF
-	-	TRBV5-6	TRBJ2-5	TGTGCCAGCAGCTGGGGTGGGGAGACCCAGTACTTC	CASSWGGETQYF